The rows below give T cell receptor beta chains drawn from one sample of a study of blood T cell repertoires in COVID-19. The method was immunoSEQ multiplex PCR; TCRdb's version includes in-frame clones alone and lacks a portion of them. Here the sample spans under 300,000 clones, roughly 83% being singletons. Input material: peripheral blood. These receptors were taken from a woman at least 80 years old with acute or convalescent COVID-19. CDR3s include the opening cysteine and the closing phenylalanine or tryptophan. Fields, in order: clone size, V gene, D gene, J gene, CDR3 protein, CDR3 DNA. The D gene is left open where the match is weak. Only part of the rows carry a size: once, few, many, or a class if the clone is expanded.

>NA|TRBV12-5|NA|TRBJ1-1
CASGLDWGGRGTEAFF
TGTGCTAGTGGTTTGGACTGGGGGGGGAGGGGCACTGAAGCTTTCTTT
>NA|TRBV7-6|NA|TRBJ1-3
CASTPQQGNTIYF
TGTGCCAGCACACCACAGCAAGGAAACACCATATATTTT
>NA|TRBV7-9|TRBD2|TRBJ2-5
CASSSAGLAGGALLAQYF
TGTGCCAGCAGCTCTGCGGGACTAGCGGGGGGGGCCCTCTTGGCCCAGTACTTC
>NA|TRBV5-4|TRBD2|TRBJ2-3
CASSFAGGPSTDTQYF
TGTGCCAGCAGCTTTGCGGGGGGACCTAGCACAGATACGCAGTATTTT
>NA|TRBV4-1|NA|TRBJ1-2
CASSQETRVSGYTF
TGCGCCAGCAGCCAAGAAACCAGGGTATCCGGCTACACCTTC
>NA|TRBV7-3|NA|TRBJ2-2
CASGPGGGTGELFF
TGTGCCAGCGGCCCGGGGGGCGGGACCGGGGAGCTGTTTTTT
>once|TRBV28|NA|TRBJ1-1
CASSLPQSLIF
TGTGCCAGCAGTTTACCCCAGTCCCTCATCTTT
>NA|TRBV19|NA|TRBJ2-1
CASRRQATRTYNEQFF
TGTGCCAGTAGGAGACAGGCTACACGAACCTACAATGAGCAGTTCTTC
>few|TRBV28|TRBD1|TRBJ1-2
CASSFSGGNGYTF
TGTGCCAGCAGTTTTTCAGGGGGCAATGGCTACACCTTC
>few|TRBV3-1/TRBV3-2|NA|TRBJ1-2
CASSRTRPDYGYTF
TGTGCCAGCAGCCGCACCAGGCCCGACTATGGCTACACCTTC
>NA|TRBV30|TRBD1|TRBJ1-1
CAGQVMNTEAFF
TGTGCCGGACAGGTGATGAACACTGAAGCTTTCTTT
>once|TRBV6-5|NA|TRBJ2-7
CASRTTGTYEQYF
TGTGCCAGCAGGACGACAGGAACCTACGAGCAGTACTTC
>NA|TRBV10-3|NA|TRBJ2-2
CAITLRENTGELFF
TGTGCCATCACTCTCAGGGAGAACACCGGGGAGCTGTTTTTT
>NA|TRBV5-6|NA|TRBJ1-3
CASSLAPTDRSSGNTIYF
TGTGCCAGCAGCTTGGCCCCGACCGACAGGTCTTCCGGAAACACCATATATTTT
>NA|TRBV11-1|TRBD2|TRBJ2-5
CASSLPQLAGRETQYF
TGTGCCAGCAGCTTACCTCAACTAGCGGGCCGGGAGACCCAGTACTTC
>NA|TRBV6-5|NA|TRBJ2-4
CASSPSRVAKNIQYF
TGTGCCAGCAGTCCCAGTCGTGTGGCCAAAAACATTCAGTACTTC
>NA|TRBV28|NA|TRBJ1-2
CASSESVQANYGYTF
TGTGCCAGCAGTGAATCGGTGCAGGCCAACTATGGCTACACCTTC
>NA|TRBV9|TRBD1|TRBJ2-5
CASSATGVGETQYF
TGTGCCAGCAGCGCCACAGGGGTGGGAGAGACCCAGTACTTC
>few|TRBV6-2/TRBV6-3|NA|TRBJ2-1
CASSYSTLNEQFF
TGTGCCAGCAGTTACTCGACACTCAATGAGCAGTTCTTC
>once|TRBV28|TRBD1|TRBJ1-2
CASSTLGQGPNYGYTF
TGTGCCAGCAGTACCTTGGGACAGGGCCCTAACTATGGCTACACCTTC
>NA|TRBV14|NA|TRBJ2-7
CASSLRIGGVSPYGEQYF
TGTGCCAGCAGCCTTCGAATCGGAGGAGTCTCTCCCTACGGCGAGCAGTACTTC
>once|TRBV3-1/TRBV3-2|NA|TRBJ2-5
CASSQATSQETQYF
TGTGCCAGCAGCCAAGCAACTAGCCAGGAGACCCAGTACTTC
>NA|TRBV19|NA|TRBJ1-3
CASRVEPGNTIYF
TGTGCCAGTAGGGTGGAGCCTGGAAACACCATATATTTT
>NA|TRBV2|NA|TRBJ1-1
CASGSDGGTEAFF
TGTGCCAGCGGTTCTGATGGAGGGACTGAAGCTTTCTTT